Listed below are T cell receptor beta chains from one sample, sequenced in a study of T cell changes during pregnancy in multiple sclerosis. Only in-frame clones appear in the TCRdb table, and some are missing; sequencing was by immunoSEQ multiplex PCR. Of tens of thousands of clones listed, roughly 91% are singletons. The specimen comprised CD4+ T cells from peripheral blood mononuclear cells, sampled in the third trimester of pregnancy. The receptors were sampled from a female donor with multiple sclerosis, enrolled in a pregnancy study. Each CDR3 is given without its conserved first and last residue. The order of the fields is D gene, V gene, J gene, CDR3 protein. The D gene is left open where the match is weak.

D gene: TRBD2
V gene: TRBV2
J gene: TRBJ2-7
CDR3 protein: ASKTGGRSNEQY

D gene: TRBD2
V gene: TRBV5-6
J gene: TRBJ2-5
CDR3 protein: ASSLLGRGAQETQY

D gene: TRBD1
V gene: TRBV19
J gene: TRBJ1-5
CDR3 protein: ASTWTGDQPQH

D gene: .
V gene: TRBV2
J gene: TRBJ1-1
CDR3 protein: ASSEVTQAEAF

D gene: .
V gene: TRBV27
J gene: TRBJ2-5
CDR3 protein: ASATRGRETQY

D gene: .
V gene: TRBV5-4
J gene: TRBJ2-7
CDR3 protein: ASSFDSRGEQY

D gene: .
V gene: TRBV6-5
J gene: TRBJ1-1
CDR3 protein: ASSSKQGITEAF

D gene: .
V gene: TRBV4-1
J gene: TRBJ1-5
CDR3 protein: ASSQDIGRAPYSNQPQH

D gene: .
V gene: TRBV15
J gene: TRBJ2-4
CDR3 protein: ATSRDRGGASSIQY

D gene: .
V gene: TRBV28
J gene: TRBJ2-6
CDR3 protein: ASSFSESGANVLT

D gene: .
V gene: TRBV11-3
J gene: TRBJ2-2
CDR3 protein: ASSLVGVETGELF

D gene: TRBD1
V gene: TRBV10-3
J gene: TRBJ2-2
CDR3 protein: AISERGQSNTGELF

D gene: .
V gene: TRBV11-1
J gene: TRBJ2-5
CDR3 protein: ASSSSPITGTQY

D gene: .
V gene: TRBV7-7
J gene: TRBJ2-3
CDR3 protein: ASSLAGGTDTQY

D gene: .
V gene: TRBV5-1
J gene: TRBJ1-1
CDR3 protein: ASSLDIMNTEAF

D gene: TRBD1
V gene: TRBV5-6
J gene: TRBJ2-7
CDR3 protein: ASSPATGQAVGEQY

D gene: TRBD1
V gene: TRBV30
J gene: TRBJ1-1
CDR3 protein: AWSPDRGTEAF

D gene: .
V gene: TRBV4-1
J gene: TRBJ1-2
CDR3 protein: ASSQDLRPLGYGYT

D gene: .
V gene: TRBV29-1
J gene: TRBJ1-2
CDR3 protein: SVEGRGDYGYT

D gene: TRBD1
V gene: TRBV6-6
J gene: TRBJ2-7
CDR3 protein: ASSQGDSYEQY

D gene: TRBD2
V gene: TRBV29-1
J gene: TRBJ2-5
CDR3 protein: SVRGLAEETQY

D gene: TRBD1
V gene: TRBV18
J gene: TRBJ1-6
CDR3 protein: ASSSRDRGIPLH

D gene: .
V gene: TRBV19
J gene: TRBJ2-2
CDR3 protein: ASRTPPRFGELF

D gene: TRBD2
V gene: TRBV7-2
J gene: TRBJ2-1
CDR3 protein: ASSLGTGRSGGANEQF

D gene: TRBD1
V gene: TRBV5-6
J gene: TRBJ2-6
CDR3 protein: ASSLWDRDSGANVLT

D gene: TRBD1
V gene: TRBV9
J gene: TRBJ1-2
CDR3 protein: ASSKKGQGEVGYT

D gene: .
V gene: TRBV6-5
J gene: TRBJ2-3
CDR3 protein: ASTSNTDTQY

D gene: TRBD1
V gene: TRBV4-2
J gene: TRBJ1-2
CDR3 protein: ASSQDLRDRGLYGYT

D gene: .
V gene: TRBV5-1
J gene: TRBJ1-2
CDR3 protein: ASSLIRTGLGGYT

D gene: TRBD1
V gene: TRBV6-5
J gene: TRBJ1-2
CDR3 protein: ASSYTDRDYGYT

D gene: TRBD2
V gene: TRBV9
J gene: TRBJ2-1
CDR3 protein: ASSAAGGDNEQF

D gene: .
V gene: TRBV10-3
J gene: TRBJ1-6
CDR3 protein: AISESSGGNSPLH

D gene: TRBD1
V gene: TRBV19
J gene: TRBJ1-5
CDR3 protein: ASSSRQGRSNQPQH

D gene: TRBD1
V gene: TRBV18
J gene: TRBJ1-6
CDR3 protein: ASSPPGGDSFSPLH

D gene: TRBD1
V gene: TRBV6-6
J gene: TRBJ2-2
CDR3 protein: ASTLTGGFSGELF

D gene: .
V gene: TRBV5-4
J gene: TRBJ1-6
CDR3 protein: ASSPAAGNSPLH

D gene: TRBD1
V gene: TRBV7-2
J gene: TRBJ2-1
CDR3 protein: ASSLTGYEQF

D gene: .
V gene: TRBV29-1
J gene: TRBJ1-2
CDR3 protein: SVDDSSNYGYT

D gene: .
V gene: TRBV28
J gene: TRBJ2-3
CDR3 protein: ASKPHLGTDTQY

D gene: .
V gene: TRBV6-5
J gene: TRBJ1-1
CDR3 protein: ASSLTAMNTEAF

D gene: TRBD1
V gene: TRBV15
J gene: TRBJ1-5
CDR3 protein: ATSKGGFTGGFQPQH

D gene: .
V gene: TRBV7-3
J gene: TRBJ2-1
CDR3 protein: ASSLTGAEQF

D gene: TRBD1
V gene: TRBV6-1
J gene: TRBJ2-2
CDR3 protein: ASSEPGQVVGELF

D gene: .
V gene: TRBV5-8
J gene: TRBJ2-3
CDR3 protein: ASRTSWDTQY

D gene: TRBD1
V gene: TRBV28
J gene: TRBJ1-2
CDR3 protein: ASSLPGTGGLQGYT

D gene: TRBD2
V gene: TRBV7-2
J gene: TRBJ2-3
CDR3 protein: ASSLASSGDRRTSTDTQY

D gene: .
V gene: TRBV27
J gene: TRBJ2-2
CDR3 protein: ASSVTRTGELF

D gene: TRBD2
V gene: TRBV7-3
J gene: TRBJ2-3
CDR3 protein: ASSMGLAADTQY

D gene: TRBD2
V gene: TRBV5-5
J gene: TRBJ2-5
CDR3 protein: ASSPGRVSGGDKETQY

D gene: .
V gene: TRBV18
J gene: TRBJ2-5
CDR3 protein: ASSAQGTIGETQY

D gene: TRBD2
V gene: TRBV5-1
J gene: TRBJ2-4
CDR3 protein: ASSPGTIGNIQY

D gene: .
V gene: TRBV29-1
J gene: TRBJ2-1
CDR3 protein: SVGGRGRGNEQF

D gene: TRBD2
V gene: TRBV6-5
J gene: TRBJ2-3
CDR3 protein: ASSYSKRGGADTQY

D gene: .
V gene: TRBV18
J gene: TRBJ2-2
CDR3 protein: ASSPQSGELF

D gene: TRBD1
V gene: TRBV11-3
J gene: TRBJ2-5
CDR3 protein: ASSLGGTGHQETQY

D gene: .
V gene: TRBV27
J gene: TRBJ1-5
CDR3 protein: ASSPLLVSSNQPQH

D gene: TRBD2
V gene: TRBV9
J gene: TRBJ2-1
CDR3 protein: ASSVSGGAYHNEQF

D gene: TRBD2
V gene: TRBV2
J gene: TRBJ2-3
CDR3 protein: ASSELGGGADTQY

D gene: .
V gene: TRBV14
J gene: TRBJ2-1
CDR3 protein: ASSQDLTLGALYNEQF

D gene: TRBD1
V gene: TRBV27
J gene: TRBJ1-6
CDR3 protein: ASSFTRQGHNSPLH